This TCR beta chain is from a study of T-cell memory formation after mild COVID-19. Study findings and constraints: Confirmation of SARS-CoV-2 specificity was lacking for second-wave clones peaking day 37. Pre-infection memory contained some responding clones, which suggested that cross-reactive memory had joined.

The germline V and J ends were trimmed by 2 bases and 7 bases, with 11 bases remaining between them. Germline V lookup: CDR1 LNHNV, CDR2 YYDKDF (reference sequence). The CDR3 totals 13 residues. 5'RACE primed from the constant segment yielded TCR alpha and TCR beta cDNA libraries bearing sample barcodes and UMIs. TCRdb analysed the 5' RACE reads with MiXCR anew, one entry per CDR3 protein. Of about 470,000 distinct CDR3 sequences in the sample, over 15% were seen once. This clonotype was picked up one time. What it binds is not known. This sequence originates from an adult woman who had mild COVID-19 (a few samples of this study predate the infection). Cell type and time point are not known. The sample taken for sequencing was PBMCs or a T cell subset sorted from them (not recorded which). The chain employs TRBV15 and TRBJ1-1; D is ambiguous. CDR3 in DNA: TGTGCCACCAGCAGACAGGTATTTGATGAAGCTTTCTTT. Its protein product is CATSRQVFDEAFF. The complete variable domain, with remaining parts taken from reference TRBV15 and TRBJ1-1, reads DAMVIQNPRYQVTQFGKPVTLSCSQTLNHNVMYWYQQKSSQAPKLLFHYYDKDFNNEADTPDNFQSRRPNTSFCFLDIRSPGLGDTAMYLCATSRQVFDEAFFGQGTRLTVV.